Listed here are 14 T cell receptor beta chains from one sample, sequenced in a study of T cell responses to AZD1222 COVID-19 vaccine. Data came from immunoSEQ multiplex PCR; TCRdb stores just in-frame clones and leaves some out. The profile shows 150,000 or so clones, over 75% of them singletons. Source: peripheral blood, taken on day 0 of AZD1222 vaccination. These receptors were obtained from an adult in good health.

This sequence joins TRBV11-2 and TRBJ2-6; D might be TRBD1 or TRBD2, each matching 5 bases. Looked up from germline, CDR1 is SGHAT and CDR2 is FQNNGV. The CDR3 has 14 residues. V gave up 5 bases and J gave up 11 bases, with 16 bases separating them. The CDR3 DNA reads TGTGCCAGCAGCCTGTCGACAGCGGCTCACGTCCTGACTTTC. Protein product: CASSLSTAAHVLTF.

The V gene is TRBV5-6, the J gene TRBJ2-1; D remains ambiguous. The CDR3 is made up of 14 amino acids. Germline lookup yields CDR1 SGHDT and CDR2 YYEEEE. V lost 5 bases and J 6 bases, leaving 15 bases between the germline ends. The CDR3 nucleotides read TGTGCCAGCAGGCCAGTCGAAACCCTCAATGAGCAGTTCTTC. It yields the protein CASRPVETLNEQFF.

This chain connects TRBV23-1 to TRBJ1-1; D is uncertain. TRBV23-1 has ORF status, its function being uncertain. The CDR3 runs to 16 residues. The germline V and J ends were trimmed by 2 bases and 3 bases, with 16 bases remaining between them. CDR3 region: CASSQMYGRQDTEAFF. CDR3 nucleotides: TGCGCCAGCAGTCAAATGTATGGCAGGCAAGACACTGAAGCTTTCTTT.

V is TRBV5-1 and J is TRBJ1-1; possibly TRBD1 for D (5 bases). The V gene lost 3 bases and the J gene lost 7 bases, with 7 bases spanning the gap. The germline V gene encodes CDR1 SGHRS and CDR2 YFSETQ. The CDR3 length is 11 residues. The CDR3 nucleotides are TGCGCCAGCAGCTCGGGGGTTGAAGCTTTCTTT. Residues: CASSSGVEAFF.

The chain is built from TRBV5-1 and TRBJ1-1; possibly TRBD1 for D (5 bases). This CDR3 has 13 amino acids. Germline V gene sequence: CDR1 SGHRS, CDR2 YFSETQ. The V end was cut by 4 bases, the J end by 4 bases, with 11 bases between. CDR3 loop: CASSPQGPTEAFF. CDR3 DNA: TGCGCCAGCAGCCCGCAGGGACCCACTGAAGCTTTCTTT. Variable domain in full (rest from reference TRBV5-1 and TRBJ1-1): KAGVTQTPRYLIKTRGQQVTLSCSPISGHRSVSWYQQTPGQGLQFLFEYFSETQRNKGNFPGRFSGRQFSNSRSEMNVSTLELGDSALYLCASSPQGPTEAFFGQGTRLTVV.

The chain links TRBV7-9 to TRBJ1-4, with TRBD1 matching 8 bases. The germline CDR1 and CDR2 sequences are SEHNR and FQNEAQ (reference sequence). This CDR3 region has 15 residues. Trimming at V came to 1 base and at J to 6 bases, leaving 4 bases not matched to a gene. The CDR3 reads CASSLDHRGDEKLFF. The CDR3 DNA reads as TGTGCCAGCAGCTTAGACCACAGGGGGGATGAAAAACTGTTTTTT.

This chain uses TRBV9 with TRBJ2-1; no firm D call. CDR3 length: 13 amino acids. Germline V gives CDR1 SGDLS, CDR2 YYNGEE. V lost 1 base to trimming and J lost 7 bases, with 9 bases between them. The CDR3 region has the DNA TGTGCCAGCAGCGTATCTCTGGGGAATGAGCAGTTCTTC. This translates into CASSVSLGNEQFF. Based on the CDR3 plus reference TRBV9 and TRBJ2-1, the full variable domain is DSGVTQTPKHLITATGQRVTLRCSPRSGDLSVYWYQQSLDQGLQFLIQYYNGEERAKGNILERFSAQQFPDLHSELNLSSLELGDSALYFCASSVSLGNEQFFGPGTRLTVL.

Only a few counts were recorded for this clone. The J gene is TRBJ1-2, the V gene TRBV6-5, with TRBD1 as a possible D gene (6 bases). V dropped 6 bases and J dropped 6 bases, with 17 bases sitting between them. The CDR3 has 14 amino acids. Germline CDR1 and CDR2: MNHEY and SVGAGI. CDR3 nucleotides: TGTGCCAGCAGCCCAGTCGGCCAGGGGAATGGCTACACCTTC. Its translation is CASSPVGQGNGYTF.

V and J are TRBV11-2 and TRBJ2-7; TRBD2 matches 10 bases. CDR3 size: 15 residues. Germline loops: CDR1 SGHAT, CDR2 FQNNGV. V shed 4 bases, J shed 6 bases, and the junction held 9 bases outside the gene matches. The CDR3 protein is CASSSLAGGRGEQYF. In nucleotides, the CDR3 is TGTGCCAGCAGCTCTTTAGCGGGAGGAAGAGGCGAGCAGTACTTC.

The chain has TRBV10-3 and TRBJ2-2; D tentatively fits TRBD1 or TRBD2 (5 bases each). This CDR3 is 14 amino acids long. Trimming pared 0 bases from V and 8 bases from J, leaving 10 bases between. CDR1 is ENHRY and CDR2 is SYGVKD in the germline V gene. DNA of the CDR3: TGTGCCATCAGTGAGTCTGGGGGAACGGGGGAGCTGTTTTTT. Translating gives CAISESGGTGELFF.

The gene calls are TRBV5-6 and TRBJ1-1, with D perhaps TRBD1 (5 bases). This CDR3 is 17 amino acids long. V dropped 3 bases and J dropped 0 bases, with 18 bases sitting between them. From germline, CDR1 is SGHDT and CDR2 YYEEEE. The CDR3 coding sequence is TGTGCCAGCAGCTGGGGCGGGCCAGGGACCTTGAACACTGAAGCTTTCTTT. Its translation is CASSWGGPGTLNTEAFF.

This chain uses TRBV9 with TRBJ1-1; possible D gene TRBD1, 6 bases. V was cut by 0 bases and J by 8 bases, with 14 bases left in between. This CDR3 is 14 amino acids long. CDR1 is SGDLS, CDR2 YYNGEE, per germline. In DNA, the CDR3 is TGTGCCAGCAGCGTAGATTCGAGGGGGACAGAAGCTTTCTTT. Its translation is CASSVDSRGTEAFF.

This chain joins TRBV11-2 and TRBJ1-2, with D possibly TRBD1 on 6 matching bases. The V gene's germline CDR1 is SGHAT and CDR2 FQNNGV. The CDR3 covers 18 residues. V shed 2 bases and J shed 2 bases, with 21 bases lying between them. CDR3 coding DNA: TGTGCCAGCAGCTTAAGGGGGGGGAACAGCTACCTCAACTATGGCTACACCTTC. Translating it yields CASSLRGGNSYLNYGYTF.

This clone appeared a single time. CDR3 coding DNA: TGTGCCAGTAGTATAGTTGGTTTAGGGAACGAAGCTTTCTTT. Its translation is CASSIVGLGNEAFF. The chain is built from TRBV19 and TRBJ1-1; no clear D gene. V was shortened by 1 base and J by 8 bases, with 14 bases between the two germline ends. The CDR3 has 14 amino acids. Germline CDR1 and CDR2: LNHDA and SQIVND (reference sequence).